These 32 T cell receptor beta chains came from one sample sequenced in a study of PD-1 blockade in classical Hodgkin lymphoma. The repertoire was sequenced with immunoSEQ multiplex PCR; TCRdb's copy has only in-frame clones and lacks some. The sample yields roughly 46,000 clones, around 76% seen once. Stated time point: cycle 4 day 1 (C4D1), after 5 to 7 weeks of nivolumab. There was relapse after autologous stem cell transplantation in every patient, and there was variation in brentuximab vedotin exposure. This material consisted of peripheral blood mononuclear cells (PBMCs), taken before the fourth cycle of nivolumab. These receptors all stem from a human donor with classical Hodgkin lymphoma.

In its sample, this clone was seen once. J is TRBJ1-5 and V is TRBV28; possibly TRBD1 for D (5 bases). Germline V gene data show CDR1 as MDHEN and CDR2 as SYDVKM. This CDR3 contains 17 residues. V was cut by 2 bases and J by 0 bases, with 14 bases left in between. The CDR3 region has the DNA TGTGCCAGCAGTTTACCCAGGGCCTCTTATAGCAATCAGCCCCAGCATTTT. Translated, it gives CASSLPRASYSNQPQHF.

This clone has just a few counts. V usage is TRBV6-1 and J usage is TRBJ2-1, with D perhaps matching TRBD2 (6 bases). Trimming cost V 1 base and J 6 bases, with 16 bases left between them. This CDR3 is built from 16 residues. Germline CDR1 and CDR2: MNHNS and SASEGT. The CDR3, as DNA: TGTGCCAGCAGTGAAGAGTCTGGACTGGGGGGCAATGAGCAGTTCTTC. The encoded protein is CASSEESGLGGNEQFF.

The V gene is TRBV28, the J gene TRBJ2-6; either TRBD1 or TRBD2 may supply D (5 bases each). V lost 7 bases and J 1 base, leaving 11 bases between the germline ends. The CDR3 spans 15 residues. CDR1 MDHEN and CDR2 SYDVKM come from the germline V gene. Here the CDR3 DNA reads TGTGCCAGCACCCCTTGGGGGTCTGGGGCCAACGTCCTGACTTTC. Protein: CASTPWGSGANVLTF.

The J gene is TRBJ1-2, the V gene TRBV6-1; the D gene is possibly TRBD1 (5 bases). Germline V gene sequence: CDR1 MNHNS, CDR2 SASEGT. The CDR3 length is 14 residues. The V end was cut by 5 bases, the J end by 3 bases, with 13 bases between. The DNA of the CDR3 is TGTGCCAGCAGTACCAGGGACGGATACTATGGCTACACCTTC. Protein sequence: CASSTRDGYYGYTF.

The rearrangement links TRBV5-5 to TRBJ2-1; D unresolved. CDR1 is SGHKS and CDR2 is YYEKEE in the germline V gene (reference sequence). V dropped 0 bases and J dropped 9 bases, with 7 bases sitting between them. The CDR3 is 12 residues long. CDR3 nucleotides: TGTGCCAGCAGCTTGGTGCGTTCTGAGCAGTTCTTC. Protein product: CASSLVRSEQFF.

CDR3 sequence reads: CGPRVRSSYNSPLHF. The CDR3 nucleotides read TGCGGCCCCCGGGTGAGGAGCTCCTATAATTCACCCCTCCACTTT. The V call is TRBV29-1, the J call TRBJ1-6; no reliable D call. CDR3 length: 15 residues. Germline assignment: CDR1 SQVTM and CDR2 ANQGSEA.

The count of this clone is one. The gene calls are TRBV19 and TRBJ1-3, with D perhaps matching TRBD1 (5 bases). Germline loops: CDR1 LNHDA, CDR2 SQIVND (reference sequence). With 3 bases removed from V and 8 bases from J, the gap between germline ends came to 17 bases. This CDR3 has 15 residues. The CDR3: CASSIGTSGWDTIYF. CDR3 DNA sequence: TGTGCCAGTAGTATCGGGACTTCTGGATGGGACACCATATATTTT.

J is TRBJ2-5 and V is TRBV10-1; D might be TRBD1 or TRBD2, each matching 5 bases. The germline V and J ends were trimmed by 3 bases and 1 base, with 12 bases remaining between them. CDR1 WNHNN and CDR2 SYGVQD come from the germline V gene (reference sequence). This CDR3 has 15 residues. The CDR3 reads CASSDGDASQETQYF. CDR3 DNA sequence: TGCGCCAGCAGTGATGGGGACGCCTCCCAAGAGACCCAGTACTTC.

This chain joins TRBV11-2 and TRBJ2-7, with 8 bases lining up with TRBD2. The CDR3 has 13 residues. V trimming: 1 base; J trimming: 7 bases; junction bases outside the gene matches: 3. Germline CDR1 reads SGHAT; CDR2 reads FQNNGV. CDR3: CASSLALADEQYF. The DNA for the CDR3 is TGTGCCAGCAGCTTAGCACTAGCGGATGAGCAGTACTTC.

V is TRBV14 and J is TRBJ2-5, with 8 bases aligning to TRBD1. With 4 bases clipped from V and 1 base from J, the junction kept 5 bases outside the gene matches. Per germline, CDR1 SGHDN and CDR2 FVKESK. This CDR3 is built from 15 residues. CDR3: CASSRNRGSQETQYF. The CDR3 DNA follows: TGTGCCAGCAGCCGAAACAGGGGGTCCCAAGAGACCCAGTACTTC.

This sequence joins TRBV6-4 and TRBJ2-1; D tentatively fits TRBD1 or TRBD2 (5 bases each). Germline-derived CDR1 and CDR2 are MRHNA and SNTAGT. With 5 bases removed from V and 7 bases from J, the gap between germline ends came to 12 bases. This CDR3 is 13 amino acids long. CDR3 in DNA: TGTGCCAGCAGTTTGGGGGATAGAAATGAGCAGTTCTTC. It encodes CASSLGDRNEQFF.

The chain employs TRBV9 and TRBJ2-3, with D tentatively TRBD2 (5 bases). The CDR3 has 15 amino acids. V was shortened by 4 bases and J by 1 base, with 13 bases between the two germline ends. Germline V gives CDR1 SGDLS, CDR2 YYNGEE. The CDR3 nucleotides are TGTGCCAGCAGCCCTAGAGACGGGGGCACAGATACGCAGTATTTT. Translated, it gives CASSPRDGGTDTQYF.

This clone was seen more than once but under ten times. The chain couples TRBV11-3 to TRBJ2-3, with D perhaps matching TRBD2 (5 bases). The CDR3 has 15 amino acids. Germline V gene data show CDR1 as SGHNT and CDR2 as YENEEA. V was trimmed by 1 base and J by 3 bases, leaving 11 bases between them. CDR3 in amino acids: CASSLGSGRTDTQYF. DNA of the CDR3: TGTGCCAGCAGCTTAGGTAGTGGGAGAACAGATACGCAGTATTTT.

The chain has TRBV6-6 and TRBJ2-7, with D tentatively TRBD1 or TRBD2 (5 bases each). The length of the CDR3 is 16 residues. The germline V gene encodes CDR1 MNHNY and CDR2 SVGAGI (reference sequence). V lost 4 bases to trimming and J lost 2 bases, with 18 bases between them. The CDR3 DNA follows: TGTGCCAGCAGTTCCATGGTCGGGACGGTAACCTACGAGCAGTACTTC. This encodes CASSSMVGTVTYEQYF.

The chain recombines TRBV6-7 with TRBJ2-5; TRBD1 matches at 11 bases. TRBV6-7 is recorded as an ORF, its role being uncertain. This CDR3 contains 18 residues. Trimming took 0 bases from V and 5 from J; bases not matched to a gene: 11. The chain's CDR3 is CASSYSNRRTGGVETQYF. The CDR3 bases are TGTGCCAGCAGTTACTCGAACAGAAGGACAGGGGGCGTGGAGACCCAGTACTTC.

J is TRBJ2-1 and V is TRBV28; 7 bases align to TRBD1. This CDR3 comprises 14 residues. Per germline, CDR1 MDHEN and CDR2 SYDVKM. The V gene end was trimmed by 7 bases and the J gene end by 5 bases; junction bases not matched to a gene: 8. The chain's CDR3 is CASNFWDRHNEQFF. Here the CDR3 DNA reads TGTGCCAGCAACTTCTGGGACAGACACAATGAGCAGTTCTTC.

This clone has just a few counts. The chain uses TRBV4-1 and TRBJ2-1; D remains ambiguous. Germline CDR1 MGHRA, CDR2 YSYEKL. The CDR3 sequence is 14 residues long. With 0 bases removed from V and 8 bases from J, the gap between germline ends came to 11 bases. This chain's CDR3 is CASSQDGIRDEQFF. As DNA, the CDR3 is TGCGCCAGCAGCCAAGATGGGATACGCGATGAGCAGTTCTTC.

This rearrangement joins TRBV28 to TRBJ1-5; D unresolved. The V gene lost 6 bases and the J gene lost 4 bases, with 7 bases spanning the gap. Germline CDR1 and CDR2: MDHEN and SYDVKM. The CDR3 runs 12 residues. The CDR3 DNA sequence: TGTGCCAGCAGGGAAGGAAATCAGCCCCAGCATTTT. Amino acid sequence: CASREGNQPQHF.

A few counts support this clone. The chain is built from TRBV11-3 and TRBJ1-1; D is uncertain. CDR1 and CDR2 from the germline V gene are SGHNT and YENEEA. The CDR3 length is 14 residues. Trimming took 2 bases from V and 1 from J, leaving 8 bases between them. The CDR3 sequence is CASSLYGGNTEAFF. The CDR3 DNA follows: TGTGCCAGCAGCTTATACGGCGGGAACACTGAAGCTTTCTTT.

This chain uses TRBV10-1 with TRBJ1-2; D is uncertain. Germline V lookup: CDR1 WNHNN, CDR2 SYGVQD (reference sequence). Trimming pared 6 bases from V and 2 bases from J, leaving 13 bases between. This CDR3 comprises 14 residues. CDR3 amino acids: CASSLDGMNYGYTF. For the CDR3, the DNA is TGCGCCAGCAGCCTAGACGGGATGAACTATGGCTACACCTTC.

This clone was seen a handful of times. The genes are TRBV4-1 and TRBJ2-7, with 8 bases lining up with TRBD2. Germline loops: CDR1 MGHRA, CDR2 YSYEKL. V trimming: 1 base; J trimming: 6 bases; junction bases outside the gene matches: 20. The CDR3 contains 19 residues. The CDR3 nucleotides read TGCGCCAGCAGCCAAGGGCCCTTCTCCACCGGGACTAGGACCGTCGAGCAGTACTTC. Protein: CASSQGPFSTGTRTVEQYF.

CDR3 loop: CASSVGSGTGWKTQYF. DNA for the CDR3: TGTGCCAGCAGCGTAGGTAGCGGAACAGGGTGGAAGACCCAGTACTTC. The V and J genes are TRBV9 and TRBJ2-5; TRBD1 or TRBD2 may be the D gene (6 bases each). The CDR3 is made up of 16 amino acids. Trimming removed 0 bases at V and 6 bases at J, with 18 bases between. Germline V gene sequence: CDR1 SGDLS, CDR2 YYNGEE.

This rearrangement joins TRBV7-8 to TRBJ2-3, with D perhaps being TRBD1 or TRBD2 (7 bases each). The V and J ends lost 4 bases and 3 bases respectively, with 17 bases between them. This CDR3 region has 16 residues. The germline CDR1 and CDR2 sequences are SGHVS and FQNEAQ. This CDR3 reads CASSWQGGGGTDTQYF. CDR3 bases: TGTGCCAGCAGCTGGCAAGGGGGCGGGGGTACAGATACGCAGTATTTT.

This chain connects TRBV5-4 to TRBJ2-5; D is undetermined. The ends were cut back, 0 bases at V and 0 bases at J, with 3 bases in the middle. Germline lookup yields CDR1 SGHNT and CDR2 YYREEE (reference sequence). The CDR3 consists of 13 residues. CDR3 protein: CASSLANQETQYF. In DNA form, the CDR3 reads TGTGCCAGCAGCTTGGCTAACCAAGAGACCCAGTACTTC.

This clone has just a few counts. CDR3 in amino acids: CASSLWLAGVQSNEQFF. The CDR3 DNA follows: TGTGCCAGCAGCTTGTGGCTAGCGGGAGTCCAGAGCAATGAGCAGTTCTTC. This chain connects TRBV7-9 to TRBJ2-1, with 10 bases matching TRBD2. Germline-derived CDR1 and CDR2 are SEHNR and FQNEAQ (reference sequence). V shed 3 bases, J shed 6 bases, and the junction held 11 bases outside the gene matches. This CDR3 spans 17 amino acids.

This chain uses TRBV28 with TRBJ2-7; D gene ambiguous. CDR3 length: 12 residues. The V gene lost 5 bases and the J gene lost 5 bases, with 10 bases spanning the gap. Germline V CDR1 and CDR2: MDHEN, SYDVKM. CDR3 DNA sequence: TGTGCCAGCAGTAACCTGGAAAACGAGCAGTACTTC. This sequence encodes CASSNLENEQYF.

The rearrangement joins TRBV1 to TRBJ1-1; the table names TRBD1, a call not compared with the DNA. TRBV1 is a documented pseudogene. This CDR3 spans 15 amino acids. The CDR3 spells CTSSHYRGANTEAFF. In nucleotides, the CDR3 is TGCACCAGCAGCCATTACAGGGGAGCGAACACTGAAGCTTTCTTT.

Concerning this clone itself: Other DNA sequences in the same sample also yield this CDR3. The V and J genes are TRBV29-1 and TRBJ2-5; 7 nucleotides agree with TRBD1. Germline V gives CDR1 SQVTM, CDR2 ANQGSEA. V lost 0 bases, J lost 5 bases, and 3 bases stayed unmatched. CDR3 length: 13 amino acids. The CDR3 nucleotides are TGCAGCGTTGAAGAAGGGGGCGGCGAGACCCAGTACTTC. This translates into CSVEEGGGETQYF. The full variable domain, in which reference TRBV29-1 and TRBJ2-5 provide the parts outside the CDR3, is SAVISQKPSRDICQRGTSLTIQCQVDSQVTMMFWYRQQPGQSLTLIATANQGSEATYESGFVIDKFPISRPNLTFSTLTVSNMSPEDSSIYLCSVEEGGGETQYFGPGTRLLVL.

The chain is built from TRBV7-9 and TRBJ1-5; 12 bases map to TRBD1. Germline V gene data show CDR1 as SEHNR and CDR2 as FQNEAQ (reference sequence). V trimming: 4 bases; J trimming: 6 bases; junction bases outside the gene matches: 7. The CDR3 loop spans 16 amino acids. DNA of the CDR3: TGTGCCAGCAGCTGGGCCGGGACAGGGGGCGTTCAGCCCCAGCATTTT. It translates to CASSWAGTGGVQPQHF. The whole variable domain, remainder taken from reference TRBV7-9 and TRBJ1-5, is DTGVSQNPRHKITKRGQNVTFRCDPISEHNRLYWYRQTLGQGPEFLTYFQNEAQLEKSRLLSDRFSAERPKGSFSTLEIQRTEQGDSAMYLCASSWAGTGGVQPQHFGDGTRLSIL.

This chain uses TRBV6-5 with TRBJ1-1; D is unresolved. V was clipped by 6 bases and J by 1 base, with 9 bases between them. CDR1 and CDR2 from the germline V gene are MNHEY and SVGAGI. The CDR3 contains 13 residues. CDR3 residues: CASSLGPNTEAFF. The CDR3 nucleotides read TGTGCCAGCAGCCTCGGCCCGAACACTGAAGCTTTCTTT.

This rearrangement joins TRBV5-5 to TRBJ2-5; D gene ambiguous. Germline CDR1 reads SGHKS; CDR2 reads YYEKEE (reference sequence). The CDR3 length is 13 residues. Trimming shortened V by 1 base and J by 5 bases, and 9 bases separated the two germline ends. CDR3 protein: CASSLYASETQYF. The DNA of the CDR3 is TGTGCCAGCAGCTTGTACGCGTCGGAGACCCAGTACTTC.

This chain uses TRBV27 with TRBJ2-1, with 11 bases that match TRBD2. Germline-derived CDR1 and CDR2 are MNHEY and SMNVEV (reference sequence). The junction had 5 bases not matched to a gene; V was cut back by 3 bases and J by 1 base. The length of the CDR3 is 17 residues. The CDR3 coding sequence is TGTGCCAGCAGTTTTAGCGGGAGGGCCTTATCCTACAATGAGCAGTTCTTC. Protein product: CASSFSGRALSYNEQFF.